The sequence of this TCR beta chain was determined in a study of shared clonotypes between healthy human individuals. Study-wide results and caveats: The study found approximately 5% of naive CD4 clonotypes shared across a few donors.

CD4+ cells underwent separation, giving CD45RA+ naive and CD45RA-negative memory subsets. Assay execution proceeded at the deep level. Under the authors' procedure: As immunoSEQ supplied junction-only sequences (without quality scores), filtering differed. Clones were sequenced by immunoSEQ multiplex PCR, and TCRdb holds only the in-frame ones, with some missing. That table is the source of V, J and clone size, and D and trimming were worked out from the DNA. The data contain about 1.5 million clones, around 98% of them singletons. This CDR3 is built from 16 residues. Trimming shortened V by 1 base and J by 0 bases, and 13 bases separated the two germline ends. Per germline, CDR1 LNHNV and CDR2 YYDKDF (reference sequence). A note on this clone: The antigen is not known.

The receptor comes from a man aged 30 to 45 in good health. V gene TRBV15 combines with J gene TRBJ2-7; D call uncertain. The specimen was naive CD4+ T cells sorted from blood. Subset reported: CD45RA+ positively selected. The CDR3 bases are TGTGCCACCAGCAGAGTTGGTCGGGTTCCCTCCTACGAGCAGTACTTC. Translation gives CATSRVGRVPSYEQYF.